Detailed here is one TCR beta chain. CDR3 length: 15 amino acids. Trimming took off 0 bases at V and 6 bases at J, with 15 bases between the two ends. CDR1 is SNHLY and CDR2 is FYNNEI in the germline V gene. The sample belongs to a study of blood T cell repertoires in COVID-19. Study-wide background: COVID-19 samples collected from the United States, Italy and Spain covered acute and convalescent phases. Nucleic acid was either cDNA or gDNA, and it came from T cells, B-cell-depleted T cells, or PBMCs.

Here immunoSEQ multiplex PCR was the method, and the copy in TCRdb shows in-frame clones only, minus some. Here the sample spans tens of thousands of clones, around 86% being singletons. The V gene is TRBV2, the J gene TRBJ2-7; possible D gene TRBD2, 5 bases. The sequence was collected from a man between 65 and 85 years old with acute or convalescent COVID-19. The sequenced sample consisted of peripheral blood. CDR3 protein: CASSEALTIAPEQYF. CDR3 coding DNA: TGTGCCAGCAGTGAAGCGCTGACTATCGCACCCGAGCAGTACTTC.